This T cell receptor (beta chain) comes out of a study of cytomegalovirus exposure and HLA in healthy donors. Study background: About four fifths of 350 to 400 genotyped donors fell in the Caucasian-associated ancestry cluster.

Unmatched junction bases numbered 10, after V lost 3 bases and J lost 5 bases. Germline CDR1 reads MNHEY; CDR2 reads SVGAGI. There are 16 residues in the CDR3. Overall study results and limits: In a later analysis, productive TCRs from donors in an Asian-associated ancestry cluster reportedly carried fewer N-insertions than the cohort mean.

A note on this clone: Its antigen remains unidentified.

PCR used 60 Vbeta primers and 13 Jbeta primers. Under the authors' procedure: Among the unique TCR beta chains that a later analysis counted, around 72 million in all, roughly 11 million were shared. Assay: immunoSEQ multiplex PCR; the TCRdb copy retains only in-frame clones and omits some. V and J calls and clone size follow that table, whereas D and trimming were derived from the DNA. The sample gives tens of thousands of clones, about 60% of which show up once; about a fifth is in the top ten. When sampled, the donors appeared nominally healthy, though they likely had unrecorded immune exposures.

The specimen sequenced was PBMCs. The TCR was taken from a man aged 50-59 years in good health and CMV-seropositive. The chain has TRBV6-5 and TRBJ2-5; 9 nucleotides agree with TRBD2. The CDR3 DNA reads as TGTGCCAGCAGTTATGAAGTAGCGGGGGTAAATGAGACCCAGTACTTC. Its translation: CASSYEVAGVNETQYF.